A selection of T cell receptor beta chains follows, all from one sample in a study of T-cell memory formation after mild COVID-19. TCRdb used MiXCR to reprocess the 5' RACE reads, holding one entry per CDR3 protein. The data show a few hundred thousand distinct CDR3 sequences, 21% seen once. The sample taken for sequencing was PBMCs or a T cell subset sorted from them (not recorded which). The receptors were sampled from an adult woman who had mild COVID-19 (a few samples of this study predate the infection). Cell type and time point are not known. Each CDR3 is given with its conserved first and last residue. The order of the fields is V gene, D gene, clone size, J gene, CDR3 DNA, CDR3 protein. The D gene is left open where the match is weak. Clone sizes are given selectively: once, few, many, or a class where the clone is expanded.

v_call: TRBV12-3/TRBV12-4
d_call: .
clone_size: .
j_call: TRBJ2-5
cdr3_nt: TGTGCCAGCAGTTTAGGGCCCGTACAAGAGACCCAGTACTTC
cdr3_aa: CASSLGPVQETQYF

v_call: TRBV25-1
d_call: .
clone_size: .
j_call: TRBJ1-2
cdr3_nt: TGTGCCAGCAGTGAACTCTCTGGCTTCCGGGGCTACACCTTC
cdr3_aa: CASSELSGFRGYTF

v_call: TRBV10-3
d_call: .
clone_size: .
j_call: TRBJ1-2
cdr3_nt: TGTGCCATCAGTGAGTCGTGGGCCAAGGGTTGGGGCTACACCTTC
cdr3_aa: CAISESWAKGWGYTF

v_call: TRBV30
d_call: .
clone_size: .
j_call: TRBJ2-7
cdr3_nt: TGTGCCTGGAGACCCAAGGGAGGATACGAGCAGTACTTC
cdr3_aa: CAWRPKGGYEQYF

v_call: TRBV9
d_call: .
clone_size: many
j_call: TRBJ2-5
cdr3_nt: TGTGCCAGCAGCGTACAGGGCCAGGGTAAAGAGACCCAGTACTTC
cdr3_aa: CASSVQGQGKETQYF

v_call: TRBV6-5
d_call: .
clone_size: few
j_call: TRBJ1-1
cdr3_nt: TGTGCCAGCAGTTACACTCCCAGGCCCGACACTGAAGCTTTCTTT
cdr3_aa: CASSYTPRPDTEAFF

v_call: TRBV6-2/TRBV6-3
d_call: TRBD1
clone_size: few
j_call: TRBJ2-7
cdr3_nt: TGTGCCAGCAGTTACCCACAGGGGGGTAGAAACGAGCAGTACTTC
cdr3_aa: CASSYPQGGRNEQYF

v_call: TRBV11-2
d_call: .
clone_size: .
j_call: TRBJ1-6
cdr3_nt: TGTGCCAGCAGCCCACGATTGGATAATTCACCCCTCCACTTT
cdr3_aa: CASSPRLDNSPLHF

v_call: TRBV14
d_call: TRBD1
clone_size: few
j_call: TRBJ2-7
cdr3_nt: TGTGCCAGCGGACAGGCCAACTACGAGCAGTACTTC
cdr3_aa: CASGQANYEQYF

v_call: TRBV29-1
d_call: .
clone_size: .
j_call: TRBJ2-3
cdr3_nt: TGCAGCGTGGATCGGGAGATAAGCACAGATACGCAGTATTTT
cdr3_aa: CSVDREISTDTQYF

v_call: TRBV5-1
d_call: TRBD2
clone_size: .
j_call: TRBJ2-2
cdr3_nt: TGCGCCAGCAGCTTCGGCGACAGGGGACTAGCGGGAGTTTCCGGGGAGCTGTTTTTT
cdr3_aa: CASSFGDRGLAGVSGELFF

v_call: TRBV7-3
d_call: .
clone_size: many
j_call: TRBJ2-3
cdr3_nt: TGTGCCAGCGCTCAACGGCAGACAGATACGCAGTATTTT
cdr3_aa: CASAQRQTDTQYF

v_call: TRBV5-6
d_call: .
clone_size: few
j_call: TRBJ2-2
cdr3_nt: TGTGCCAGCAGCTTGTTTTCGGGCGCAACGAACACCGGGGAGCTGTTTTTT
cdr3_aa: CASSLFSGATNTGELFF